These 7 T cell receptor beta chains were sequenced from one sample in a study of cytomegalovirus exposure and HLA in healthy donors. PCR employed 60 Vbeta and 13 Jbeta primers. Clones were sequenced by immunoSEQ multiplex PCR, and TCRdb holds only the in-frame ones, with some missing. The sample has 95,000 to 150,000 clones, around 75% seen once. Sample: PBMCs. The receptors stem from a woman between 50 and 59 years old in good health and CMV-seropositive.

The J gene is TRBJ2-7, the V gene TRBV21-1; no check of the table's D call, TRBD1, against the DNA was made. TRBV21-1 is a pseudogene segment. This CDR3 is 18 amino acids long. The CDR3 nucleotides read TGTGCCAGCAGCAATTTATTCTGGCTGGGACAGGGCTCCTACGAGCAGTACTTC. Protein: CASSNLFWLGQGSYEQYF.

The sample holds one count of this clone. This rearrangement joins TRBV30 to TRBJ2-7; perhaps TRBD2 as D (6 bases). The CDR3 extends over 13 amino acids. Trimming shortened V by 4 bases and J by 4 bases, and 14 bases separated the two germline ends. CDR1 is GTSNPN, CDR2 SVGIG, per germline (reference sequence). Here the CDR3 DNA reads TGTGCCTGGAAGTCGGACTATCAATACGAGCAGTACTTC. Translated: CAWKSDYQYEQYF.

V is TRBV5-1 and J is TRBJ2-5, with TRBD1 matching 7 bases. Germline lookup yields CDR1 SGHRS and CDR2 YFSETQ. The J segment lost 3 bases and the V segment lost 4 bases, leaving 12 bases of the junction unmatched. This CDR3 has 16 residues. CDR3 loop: CASSLPGTVVEETQYF. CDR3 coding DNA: TGCGCCAGCAGCCTGCCGGGGACAGTAGTAGAAGAGACCCAGTACTTC.

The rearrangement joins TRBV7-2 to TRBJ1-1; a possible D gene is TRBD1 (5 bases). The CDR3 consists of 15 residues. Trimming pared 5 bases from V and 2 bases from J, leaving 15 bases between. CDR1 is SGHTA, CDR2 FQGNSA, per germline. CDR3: CASSPTPTVNTEAFF. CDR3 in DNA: TGTGCCAGCAGCCCAACTCCGACAGTTAACACTGAAGCTTTCTTT.

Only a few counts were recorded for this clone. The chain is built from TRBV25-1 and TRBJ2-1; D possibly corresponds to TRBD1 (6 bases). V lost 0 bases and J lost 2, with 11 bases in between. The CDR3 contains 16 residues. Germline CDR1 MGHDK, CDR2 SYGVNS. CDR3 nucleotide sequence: TGTGCCAGCAGTGAATATCCCGGACAGACCTACAATGAGCAGTTCTTC. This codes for CASSEYPGQTYNEQFF.

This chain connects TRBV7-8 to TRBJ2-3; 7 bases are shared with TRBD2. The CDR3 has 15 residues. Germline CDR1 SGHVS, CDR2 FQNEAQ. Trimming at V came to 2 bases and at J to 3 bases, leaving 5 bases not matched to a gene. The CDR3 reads CASSLRREITDTQYF. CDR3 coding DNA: TGTGCCAGCAGCTTAAGGCGGGAGATAACAGATACGCAGTATTTT.

The CDR3 DNA reads as TGTGCCAGCAATTTAGCGGGAGCAGGAGACGAGCAGTACTTC. This gives the protein CASNLAGAGDEQYF. The chain couples TRBV6-1 to TRBJ2-7; 9 positions agree with TRBD2. Germline assignment: CDR1 MNHNS and CDR2 SASEGT. The CDR3 is 14 amino acids. V dropped 7 bases and J dropped 5; count of bases not matched to a gene: 9.